This T cell receptor (beta chain) was profiled in a study of cytomegalovirus exposure and HLA in healthy donors. Whole-study findings and limits: Most TCRs appeared rarely, but some public TCRs recurred in many donors.

Turning to this clone: Its antigen is currently unknown.

J was trimmed by 4 bases and V by 4 bases; bases with no gene match: 14. The CDR3 has 20 amino acids. The germline CDR1 and CDR2 sequences are ENHRY and SYGVKD. Vbeta (60) and Jbeta (13) primers were used in the PCR. Per the original methods: In a later analysis, 70 million to 80 million unique TCR beta chains included roughly 11 million shared by two or more donors. Clones were read by immunoSEQ multiplex PCR, and TCRdb kept only the in-frame ones, dropping some. V and J calls and clone size follow that table, whereas D and trimming were derived from the DNA. The repertoire holds 130,000 or so clones, with about three quarters as singletons.

The clonotype originates from a man aged 40-50 years in good health and CMV-seropositive. Sequencing was carried out using PBMCs. The rearrangement uses TRBV10-3 and TRBJ2-2; 14 bases match TRBD2. This chain's CDR3 is CAISVKGLAGEWRGTGELFF. CDR3 in DNA: TGTGCCATCAGTGTAAAGGGACTAGCGGGAGAATGGCGCGGCACCGGGGAGCTGTTTTTT.